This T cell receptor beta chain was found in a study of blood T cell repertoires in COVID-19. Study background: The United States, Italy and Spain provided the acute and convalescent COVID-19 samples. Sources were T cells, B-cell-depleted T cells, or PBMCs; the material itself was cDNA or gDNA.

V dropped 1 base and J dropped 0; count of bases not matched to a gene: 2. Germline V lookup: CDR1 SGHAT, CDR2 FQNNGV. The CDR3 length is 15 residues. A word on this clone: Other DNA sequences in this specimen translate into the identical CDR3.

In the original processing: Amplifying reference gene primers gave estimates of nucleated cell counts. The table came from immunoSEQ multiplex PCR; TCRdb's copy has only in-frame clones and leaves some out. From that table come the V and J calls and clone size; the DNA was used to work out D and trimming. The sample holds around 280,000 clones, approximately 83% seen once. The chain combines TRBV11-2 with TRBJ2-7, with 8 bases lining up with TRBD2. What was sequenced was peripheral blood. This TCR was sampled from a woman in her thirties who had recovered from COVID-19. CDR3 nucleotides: TGTGCCAGCAGCTTAGGGGCGGGGGGCTCCTACGAGCAGTACTTC. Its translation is CASSLGAGGSYEQYF.